The rows below give T cell receptor beta chains drawn from one sample of a study of radiation and T cells in renal cell carcinoma. TCRdb's table, derived via immunoSEQ multiplex PCR, lists solely in-frame clones and lacks some. Among just over 95,000 clones listed, approximately 86% were seen once. The sample here was blood, taken from a patient whose treatment included radiotherapy and nephrectomy. The receptor set was obtained from a man aged 45-60 years with renal cell carcinoma. Each CDR3 is given with its conserved first and last residue. The order of the fields is clone size, D gene, J gene, V gene, CDR3 DNA, CDR3 protein. The D gene is left open where the match is weak. Rows may omit the clone size; those that give it use once, few, many or a size class.

size: .
D: TRBD1
J: TRBJ2-1
V: TRBV5-1
DNA: TGCGCCAGCAGCTTGGGACCGACAGGGACATACAATGAGCAGTTCTTC
CDR3: CASSLGPTGTYNEQFF

size: .
D: .
J: TRBJ2-3
V: TRBV5-8
DNA: TGTGCCAGCAGCTTGGGTGGGTCTAGCACAGATACGCAGTATTTT
CDR3: CASSLGGSSTDTQYF

size: .
D: .
J: TRBJ2-7
V: TRBV19
DNA: TGTGCCAGTAATTATCGACATTCCTCAAACTACGAGCAGTACTTC
CDR3: CASNYRHSSNYEQYF

size: .
D: TRBD2
J: TRBJ2-3
V: TRBV6-5
DNA: TGTGCCAGCAGTTCCCAATCCGGGACTAGCGTAGATACGCAGTATTTT
CDR3: CASSSQSGTSVDTQYF

size: .
D: .
J: TRBJ2-2
V: TRBV7-7
DNA: TGTGCTAGCAGCTTAGGTCTTTCAGGCGGTATCGGGGAGCTGTTTTTT
CDR3: CASSLGLSGGIGELFF

size: .
D: TRBD1
J: TRBJ2-7
V: TRBV6-6
DNA: TGTGCCAGCAGTTACGGGACAGTAGATTACGAGCAGTACTTC
CDR3: CASSYGTVDYEQYF

size: .
D: .
J: TRBJ1-5
V: TRBV28
DNA: TGTGCCAGCAGTTTATCCGGGGGCGGCGGTCAGCCCCAGCATTTT
CDR3: CASSLSGGGGQPQHF

size: .
D: TRBD1
J: TRBJ2-5
V: TRBV7-3
DNA: TGTGCCAGCAGCTTATCAGGGGGCCGGGAGACCCAGTACTTC
CDR3: CASSLSGGRETQYF

size: .
D: .
J: TRBJ1-5
V: TRBV11-3
DNA: TGTGCCAGCAGCCCTCGCAGCAGGCCGGAATCTTATAGCAATCAGCCCCAGCATTTT
CDR3: CASSPRSRPESYSNQPQHF

size: .
D: .
J: TRBJ1-2
V: TRBV6-1
DNA: TGTGCCAGCAGAGGCAGGGTCGGCTATGGCTACACCTTC
CDR3: CASRGRVGYGYTF

size: .
D: TRBD1
J: TRBJ1-1
V: TRBV6-4
DNA: TGTGCCAGCAGTGACTCGGATCAGGGGGCTAGCCGCTCTGAAGCTTTCTTT
CDR3: CASSDSDQGASRSEAFF

size: .
D: .
J: TRBJ1-3
V: TRBV7-8
DNA: TGTGCCAGCAGCTTAGATTACAGAAACACCATATATTTT
CDR3: CASSLDYRNTIYF

size: once
D: .
J: TRBJ2-4
V: TRBV6-4
DNA: TGTGCCAGCAGTGTAGACCCCGGGTTCCGTCAGTACTTC
CDR3: CASSVDPGFRQYF

size: once
D: .
J: TRBJ2-4
V: TRBV6-5
DNA: TGTGCCAGCAGCAGCGGCGATTCTAACATTCAGTACTTC
CDR3: CASSSGDSNIQYF

size: few
D: .
J: TRBJ1-2
V: TRBV19
DNA: TGTGCCAGTAAAGACCTGACGGGCTTGAGCTACACCTTC
CDR3: CASKDLTGLSYTF

size: .
D: TRBD1
J: TRBJ1-4
V: TRBV19
DNA: TGTGCCTGCGGACAGGGGGTTGATGAAAAACTGTTTTTT
CDR3: CACGQGVDEKLFF

size: .
D: TRBD1
J: TRBJ2-7
V: TRBV25-1
DNA: TGTGCCAGCAGTGAATACGGGACAGGGGCTTTCTACGAGCAGTACTTC
CDR3: CASSEYGTGAFYEQYF

size: .
D: .
J: TRBJ1-1
V: TRBV18
DNA: TGTGCCAGCTCACCAGGGACTGAAGCTTTCTTT
CDR3: CASSPGTEAFF

size: .
D: .
J: TRBJ1-4
V: TRBV19
DNA: TGTGCCAGTAGTGGACTTCAGGAAAAACTGTTTTTT
CDR3: CASSGLQEKLFF

size: .
D: TRBD1
J: TRBJ1-6
V: TRBV9
DNA: TGTACCAGCAGCTTAGGACAGGCCGGGCAGTCACCCCTCCACTTT
CDR3: CTSSLGQAGQSPLHF

size: once
D: .
J: TRBJ1-4
V: TRBV9
DNA: TGTGCCAGCAGCGTATCAGGGACACCCTCCGAAAAACTGTTTTTT
CDR3: CASSVSGTPSEKLFF

size: once
D: .
J: TRBJ2-5
V: TRBV5-1
DNA: TGCGCCAGCAGCTTGTTAGGCGGGACCGTCGAAGAGACCCAGTACTTC
CDR3: CASSLLGGTVEETQYF

size: .
D: TRBD1
J: TRBJ1-1
V: TRBV2
DNA: TGTGCCAGCAGAGACGGGACAGGGGGACCGAACACTGAAGCTTTCTTT
CDR3: CASRDGTGGPNTEAFF

size: few
D: TRBD1
J: TRBJ1-2
V: TRBV18
DNA: TGTGCCAGCTCACCTCGGACAGGGGAATCCTATGGCTACACCTTC
CDR3: CASSPRTGESYGYTF

size: .
D: .
J: TRBJ2-7
V: TRBV15
DNA: TGTGCCACCAGCAGAGGGGGAGCCTCCTACGAGCAGTACTTC
CDR3: CATSRGGASYEQYF

size: .
D: .
J: TRBJ2-5
V: TRBV4-3
DNA: TGCGCCAGCAGCCAAGATATCAGGGAAAAAGAGACCCAGTACTTC
CDR3: CASSQDIREKETQYF

size: .
D: TRBD2
J: TRBJ2-1
V: TRBV6-6
DNA: TGTGCCAGCAGTCCGCCCCGTGGGCGGGAGGGAGGTGAGCAGTTCTTC
CDR3: CASSPPRGREGGEQFF

size: .
D: TRBD1
J: TRBJ1-1
V: TRBV11-3
DNA: TGTGCCAGCAGCCCCGGGACAGGAAACACTGAAGCTTTCTTT
CDR3: CASSPGTGNTEAFF

size: once
D: .
J: TRBJ1-5
V: TRBV10-3
DNA: TGTGCCATCAGTGTCAGCAATCAGCCCCAGCATTTT
CDR3: CAISVSNQPQHF

size: .
D: TRBD1
J: TRBJ2-3
V: TRBV13
DNA: TGTGCCAGCAGCGAAGGGACAGGGGGGATAGATACGCAGTATTTT
CDR3: CASSEGTGGIDTQYF

size: .
D: TRBD1
J: TRBJ1-5
V: TRBV2
DNA: TGTGCCAGTGGACAGGGCAATCAGCCCCAGCATTTT
CDR3: CASGQGNQPQHF

size: .
D: TRBD2
J: TRBJ2-7
V: TRBV4-2
DNA: TGTGCCAGCAGCCTTACTAGCGGGACGACGACCTACGAGCAGTACTTC
CDR3: CASSLTSGTTTYEQYF

size: .
D: TRBD1
J: TRBJ1-1
V: TRBV13
DNA: TGTGCCAGCAGCTTAACAGGGGTAGGTGAAGCTTTCTTT
CDR3: CASSLTGVGEAFF

size: .
D: .
J: TRBJ2-2
V: TRBV27
DNA: TGTGCCAGCATACTACATGGGGGGGCCAACACCGGGGAGCTGTTTTTT
CDR3: CASILHGGANTGELFF

size: .
D: TRBD1
J: TRBJ1-2
V: TRBV27
DNA: TGTGCCAGCAGGAAGGACAGGGGCTATGGCTACACCTTC
CDR3: CASRKDRGYGYTF

size: .
D: TRBD1
J: TRBJ1-4
V: TRBV5-1
DNA: TGCGCCAGCAGCTTGCAGGGGGCCGAGAGTGAAAAACTGTTTTTT
CDR3: CASSLQGAESEKLFF

size: .
D: TRBD2
J: TRBJ2-5
V: TRBV6-5
DNA: TGTGCCAGCAGTACGCCTCTAGCGGGAGCGGGGACCCAGTACTTC
CDR3: CASSTPLAGAGTQYF

size: .
D: .
J: TRBJ2-1
V: TRBV7-8
DNA: TGTGCCAGCAGCTTAGCGGGGCAGGGATTCTACAATGAGCAGTTCTTC
CDR3: CASSLAGQGFYNEQFF

size: .
D: .
J: TRBJ2-4
V: TRBV18
DNA: TGTGCCAGCTCACCCGGTGAGGGGAAGTACTTC
CDR3: CASSPGEGKYF

size: .
D: .
J: TRBJ2-5
V: TRBV18
DNA: TGTGCCAGCTCACCACCATCGAGACAAGAGACCCAGTACTTC
CDR3: CASSPPSRQETQYF

size: .
D: TRBD1
J: TRBJ1-2
V: TRBV10-3
DNA: TGTGCCGTTTCCGGGACAGGGCATTATGGCTACACCTTC
CDR3: CAVSGTGHYGYTF

size: .
D: .
J: TRBJ2-5
V: TRBV7-7
DNA: TGTGCTAGCAGCCCCCTGGGGGCGGGTCAAGAGACCCAGTACTTC
CDR3: CASSPLGAGQETQYF

size: .
D: .
J: TRBJ1-2
V: TRBV28
DNA: TGTGCCAGCAGCCTTTCTGAGGGCATCTGGGGCTATGGCTACACCTTC
CDR3: CASSLSEGIWGYGYTF

size: .
D: .
J: TRBJ2-3
V: TRBV7-3
DNA: TGTGCCAGCAGCCAACGTGGAGCGGAGGTAGATACGCAGTATTTT
CDR3: CASSQRGAEVDTQYF

size: .
D: TRBD2
J: TRBJ2-7
V: TRBV10-1
DNA: TGCGCCAGCAGTGAGTCTAGGACTAGCGGTGTTATGAAGCAGTACTTC
CDR3: CASSESRTSGVMKQYF

size: .
D: TRBD2
J: TRBJ2-1
V: TRBV7-3
DNA: TGTGCCAGCTCGAACTGGGCTAGCGGCGATGAGCAGTTCTTC
CDR3: CASSNWASGDEQFF

size: few
D: TRBD1
J: TRBJ2-2
V: TRBV28
DNA: TGTGCCAGCAGTCTCCCGGGACAGGGGACGACCGGGGAGCTGTTTTTT
CDR3: CASSLPGQGTTGELFF

size: .
D: TRBD2
J: TRBJ2-7
V: TRBV27
DNA: TGTGCCAGCAGTTTCCTGGGGGCCGGACTAGCTGAATACGAGCAGTACTTC
CDR3: CASSFLGAGLAEYEQYF

size: .
D: .
J: TRBJ2-7
V: TRBV7-9
DNA: TGTGCCAGCAGCTTTTCTCACGAGGGGTCCTACGAGCAGTACTTC
CDR3: CASSFSHEGSYEQYF

size: .
D: TRBD1
J: TRBJ2-3
V: TRBV11-3
DNA: TGTGCCAGCAGCCCCCAGGGGGCTAGCACAGATACGCAGTATTTT
CDR3: CASSPQGASTDTQYF

size: .
D: .
J: TRBJ2-3
V: TRBV5-1
DNA: TGCGCCAGCAGCTTTTCAGAAGCGGGCACTTTCACAGATACGCAGTATTTT
CDR3: CASSFSEAGTFTDTQYF

size: .
D: TRBD2
J: TRBJ2-5
V: TRBV27
DNA: TGTGCCAGCAGTCCGCGGGCTAGCGGGAGAAGAGAGACCCAGTACTTC
CDR3: CASSPRASGRRETQYF

size: .
D: TRBD1
J: TRBJ1-2
V: TRBV27
DNA: TGTGCCAGCAGCCGACAGGGTGCGGTCTATGGCTACACCTTC
CDR3: CASSRQGAVYGYTF